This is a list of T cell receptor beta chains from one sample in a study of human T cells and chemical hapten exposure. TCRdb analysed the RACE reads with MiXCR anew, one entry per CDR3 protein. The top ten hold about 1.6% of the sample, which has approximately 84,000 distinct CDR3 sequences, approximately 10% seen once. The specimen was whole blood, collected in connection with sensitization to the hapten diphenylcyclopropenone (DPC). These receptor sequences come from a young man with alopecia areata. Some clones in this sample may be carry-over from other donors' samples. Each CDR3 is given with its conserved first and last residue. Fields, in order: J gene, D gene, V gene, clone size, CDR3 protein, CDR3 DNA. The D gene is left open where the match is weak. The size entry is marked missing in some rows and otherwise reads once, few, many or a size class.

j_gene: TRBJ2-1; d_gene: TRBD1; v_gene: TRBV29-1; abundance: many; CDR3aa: CSAEQIGTGGPNEQFF; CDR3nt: TGCAGCGCCGAACAGATCGGGACAGGGGGACCCAATGAGCAGTTCTTC
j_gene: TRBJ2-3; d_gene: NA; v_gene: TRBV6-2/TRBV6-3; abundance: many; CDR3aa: CASSHTDTQYF; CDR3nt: TGTGCCAGCAGTCACACAGATACGCAGTATTTT
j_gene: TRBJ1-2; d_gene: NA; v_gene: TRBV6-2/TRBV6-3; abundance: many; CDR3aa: CASKADYGYTF; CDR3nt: TGTGCCAGCAAAGCGGACTATGGCTACACCTTC
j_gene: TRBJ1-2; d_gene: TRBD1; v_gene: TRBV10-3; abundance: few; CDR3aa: CAISEMDRGRRRYTF; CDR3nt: TGTGCCATCAGTGAGATGGACAGGGGGCGACGGCGCTACACCTTC
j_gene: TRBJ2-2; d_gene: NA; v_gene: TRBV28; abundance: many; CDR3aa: CASRTGSSGSGELFF; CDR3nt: TGTGCCAGCAGAACCGGGAGCTCCGGTTCCGGGGAGCTGTTTTTT
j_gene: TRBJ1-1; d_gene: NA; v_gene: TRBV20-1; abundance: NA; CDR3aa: CSAGSLRGTEAFF; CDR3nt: TGCAGTGCGGGAAGCCTAAGGGGGACTGAAGCTTTCTTT
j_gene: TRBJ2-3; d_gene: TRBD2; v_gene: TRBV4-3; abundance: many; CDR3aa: CASSQGLAGGFTDTQYF; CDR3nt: TGCGCCAGCAGCCAAGGACTAGCGGGGGGGTTCACAGATACGCAGTATTTT
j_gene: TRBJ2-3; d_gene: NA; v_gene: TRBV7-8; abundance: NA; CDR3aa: CASTQGRGTDTQYF; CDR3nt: TGTGCCAGTACCCAAGGCAGGGGCACAGATACGCAGTATTTT
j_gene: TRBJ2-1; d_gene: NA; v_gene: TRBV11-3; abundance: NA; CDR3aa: CASSLRSGEQFF; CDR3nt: TGTGCCAGCAGCTTAAGAAGCGGGGAGCAGTTCTTC
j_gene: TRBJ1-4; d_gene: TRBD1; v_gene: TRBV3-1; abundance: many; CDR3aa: CASSQRTGGGINEKLFF; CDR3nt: TGTGCCAGCAGCCAAAGGACAGGGGGGGGTATAAATGAAAAACTGTTTTTT
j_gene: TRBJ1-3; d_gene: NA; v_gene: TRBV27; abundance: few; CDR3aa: CASSRYDGSSGNTIYF; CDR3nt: TGTGCCAGCAGCCGGTACGACGGAAGCTCTGGAAACACCATATATTTT
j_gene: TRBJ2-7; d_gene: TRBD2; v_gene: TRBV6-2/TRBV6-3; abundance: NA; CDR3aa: CASSTTSGSYEQYF; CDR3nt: TGTGCCAGCAGTACTACCAGCGGGAGCTACGAGCAGTACTTC
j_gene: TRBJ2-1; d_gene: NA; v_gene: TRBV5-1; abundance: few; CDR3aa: CASSETSSYNEQFF; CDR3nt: TGCGCCAGCTCGGAGACCAGCTCCTACAATGAGCAGTTCTTC
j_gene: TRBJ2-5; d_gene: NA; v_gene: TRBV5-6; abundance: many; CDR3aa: CASSLLGNRETQYF; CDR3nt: TGTGCCAGCAGCTTGTTAGGGAACCGAGAGACCCAGTACTTC
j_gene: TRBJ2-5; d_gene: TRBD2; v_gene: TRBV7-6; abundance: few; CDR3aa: CASSWGGLAEKTIGETQYF; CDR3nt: TGTGCCAGCAGCTGGGGAGGACTAGCGGAGAAAACTATCGGGGAGACCCAGTACTTC
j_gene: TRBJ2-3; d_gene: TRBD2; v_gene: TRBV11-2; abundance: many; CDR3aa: CASSLGIRRGSRPTDTQYF; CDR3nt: TGTGCCAGCAGCTTAGGAATCCGGCGGGGGTCCCGACCCACGGATACGCAGTATTTT
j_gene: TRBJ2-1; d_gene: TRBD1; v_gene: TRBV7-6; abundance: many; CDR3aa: CASSLAPQGARDEQFF; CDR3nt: TGTGCCAGCAGCTTAGCCCCCCAGGGGGCCAGGGATGAGCAGTTCTTC
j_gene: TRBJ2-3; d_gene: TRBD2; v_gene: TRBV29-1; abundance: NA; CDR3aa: CSVVPGGTSDTQYF; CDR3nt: TGCAGCGTTGTTCCGGGGGGGACCTCAGATACGCAGTATTTT
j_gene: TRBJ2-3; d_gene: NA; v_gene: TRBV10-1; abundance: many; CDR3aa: CASSGTTPNTQYF; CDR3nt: TGCGCCAGCAGTGGGACTACCCCTAATACGCAGTATTTT
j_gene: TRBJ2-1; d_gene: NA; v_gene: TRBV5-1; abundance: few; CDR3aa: CASNRDFSYNEQFF; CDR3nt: TGCGCCAGCAACCGGGACTTCTCCTACAATGAGCAGTTCTTC
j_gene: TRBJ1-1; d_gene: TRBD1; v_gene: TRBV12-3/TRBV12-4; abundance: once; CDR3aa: CASRLDRGRTEAFF; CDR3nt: TGTGCCAGCAGGCTCGACAGGGGGCGGACTGAAGCTTTCTTT
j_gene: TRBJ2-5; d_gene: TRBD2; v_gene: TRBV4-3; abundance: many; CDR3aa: CASSQGTSGIETQYF; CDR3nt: TGCGCCAGCAGCCAAGGGACTAGCGGGATAGAGACCCAGTACTTC
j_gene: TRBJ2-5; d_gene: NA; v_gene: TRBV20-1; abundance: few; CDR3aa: CSARVVETQYF; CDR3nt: TGCAGTGCTAGGGTGGTGGAGACCCAGTACTTC
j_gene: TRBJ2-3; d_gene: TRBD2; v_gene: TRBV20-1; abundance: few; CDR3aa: CSAKKTSGGRDTQYF; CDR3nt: TGCAGTGCTAAGAAGACTAGCGGGGGGCGGGATACGCAGTATTTT
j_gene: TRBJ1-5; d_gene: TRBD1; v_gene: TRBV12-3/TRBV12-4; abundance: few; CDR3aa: CASSLSRDRGSETNQPQHF; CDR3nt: TGTGCCAGCAGTTTATCTCGGGACAGGGGGAGTGAGACCAATCAGCCCCAGCATTTT
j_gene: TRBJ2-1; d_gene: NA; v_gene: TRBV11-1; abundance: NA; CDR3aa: CASSLYREFNEQFF; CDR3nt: TGTGCCAGCAGCTTATACAGGGAATTCAATGAGCAGTTCTTC
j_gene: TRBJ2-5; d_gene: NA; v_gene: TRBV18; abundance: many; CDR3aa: CASSFLRGGVETQYF; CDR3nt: TGTGCCAGCTCATTCCTTCGGGGCGGAGTAGAGACCCAGTACTTC
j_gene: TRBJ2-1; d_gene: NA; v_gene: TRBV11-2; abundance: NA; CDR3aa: CASSFTGTRPYNEQFF; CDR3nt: TGTGCCAGCAGCTTCACCGGGACCCGGCCCTACAATGAGCAGTTCTTC
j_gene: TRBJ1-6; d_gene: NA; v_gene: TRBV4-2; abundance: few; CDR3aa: CASSQGRPNNSPLHF; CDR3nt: TGTGCCAGCAGCCAAGGGCGGCCCAATAATTCACCCCTCCACTTT
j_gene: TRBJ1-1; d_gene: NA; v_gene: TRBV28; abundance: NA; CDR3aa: CASGTGDTEAFF; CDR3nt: TGTGCCAGCGGGACGGGGGACACTGAAGCTTTCTTT
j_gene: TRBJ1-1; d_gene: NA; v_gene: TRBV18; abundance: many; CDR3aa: CASSPEGTEAFF; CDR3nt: TGTGCCAGCTCACCGGAGGGTACTGAAGCTTTCTTT
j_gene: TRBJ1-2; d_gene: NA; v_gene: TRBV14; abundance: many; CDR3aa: CASSQDGGPDGYTF; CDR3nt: TGTGCCAGCAGCCAAGATGGGGGACCGGATGGCTACACCTTC
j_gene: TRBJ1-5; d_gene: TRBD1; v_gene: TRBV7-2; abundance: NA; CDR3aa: CASSLVGGQVDQPQHF; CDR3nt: TGTGCCAGCAGCTTAGTTGGCGGACAGGTAGATCAGCCCCAGCATTTT
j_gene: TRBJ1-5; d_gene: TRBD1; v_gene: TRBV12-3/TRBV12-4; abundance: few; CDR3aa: CASREPGQGAKPQHF; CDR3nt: TGTGCCAGCAGGGAGCCGGGACAGGGGGCTAAGCCCCAGCATTTT
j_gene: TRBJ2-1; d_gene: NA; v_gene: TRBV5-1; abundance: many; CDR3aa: CASSFWSGSFDEQFF; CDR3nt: TGCGCCAGCAGCTTTTGGTCAGGGTCTTTCGATGAGCAGTTCTTC
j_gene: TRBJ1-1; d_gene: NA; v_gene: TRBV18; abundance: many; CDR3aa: CASSPQGGTEAFF; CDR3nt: TGTGCCAGCTCACCACAGGGTGGGACTGAAGCTTTCTTT
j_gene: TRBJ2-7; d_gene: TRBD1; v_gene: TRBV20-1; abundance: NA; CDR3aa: CSARDPGTGVKEQYF; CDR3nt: TGCAGTGCTAGAGATCCCGGGACAGGGGTTAAAGAGCAGTACTTC
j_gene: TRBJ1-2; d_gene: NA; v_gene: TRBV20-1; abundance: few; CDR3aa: CSAREQGLYGYTF; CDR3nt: TGCAGTGCTAGGGAGCAGGGACTCTATGGCTACACCTTC
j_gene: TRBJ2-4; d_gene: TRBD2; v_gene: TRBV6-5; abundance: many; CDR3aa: CASSGVGTSGKNIQYF; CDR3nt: TGTGCCAGCAGTGGGGTGGGGACTAGCGGCAAAAACATTCAGTACTTC
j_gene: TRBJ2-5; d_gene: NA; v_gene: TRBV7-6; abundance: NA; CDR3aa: CASSSKETQYF; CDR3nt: TGTGCCAGCAGCTCAAAAGAGACCCAGTACTTC
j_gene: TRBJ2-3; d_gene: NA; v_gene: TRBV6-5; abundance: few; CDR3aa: CASSEQTSDTQYF; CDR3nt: TGTGCCAGCAGTGAACAGACTTCAGATACGCAGTATTTT
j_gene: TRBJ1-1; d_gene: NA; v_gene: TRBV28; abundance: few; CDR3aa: CASLKQGWAFF; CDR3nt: TGTGCCAGCCTAAAACAGGGTTGGGCTTTCTTT
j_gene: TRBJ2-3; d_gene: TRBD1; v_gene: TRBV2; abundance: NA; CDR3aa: CASRRQGQITDTQYF; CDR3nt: TGTGCCAGCAGACGCCAGGGACAGATCACAGATACGCAGTATTTT
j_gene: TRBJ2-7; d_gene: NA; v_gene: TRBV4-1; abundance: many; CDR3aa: CASSQEVRSPYEQYF; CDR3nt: TGCGCCAGCAGCCAAGAGGTGAGATCCCCCTACGAGCAGTACTTC
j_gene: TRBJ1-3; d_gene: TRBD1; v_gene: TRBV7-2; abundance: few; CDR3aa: CASSLQFERTGGNTIYF; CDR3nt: TGTGCCAGCAGCTTACAATTCGAGAGGACAGGGGGAAACACCATATATTTT
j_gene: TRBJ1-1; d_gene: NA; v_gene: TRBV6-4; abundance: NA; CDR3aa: CASKRQENTEAFF; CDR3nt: TGTGCCAGCAAAAGACAGGAGAACACTGAAGCTTTCTTT
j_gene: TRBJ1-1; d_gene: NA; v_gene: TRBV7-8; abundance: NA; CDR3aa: CASSHKPGFESTEAFF; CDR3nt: TGTGCCAGCAGCCATAAGCCCGGGTTCGAATCCACTGAAGCTTTCTTT
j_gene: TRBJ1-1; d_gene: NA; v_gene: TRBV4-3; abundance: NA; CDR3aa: CASSQGHTNTEAFF; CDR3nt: TGCGCCAGCAGCCAAGGGCACACGAACACTGAAGCTTTCTTT
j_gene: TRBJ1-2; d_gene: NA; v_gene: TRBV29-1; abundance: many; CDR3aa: CSAGGDTLFYGYTF; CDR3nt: TGCAGCGCGGGAGGGGACACCCTTTTCTATGGCTACACCTTC
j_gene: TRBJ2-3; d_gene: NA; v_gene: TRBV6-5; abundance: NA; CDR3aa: CASSYPGTDTQYF; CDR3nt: TGTGCCAGCAGTTATCCAGGGACAGATACGCAGTATTTT